The 10 T cell receptor beta chains listed next were all sequenced from one sample in a study of regulatory T cells in long-lasting Graves disease. TCR beta libraries were built with iRepertoire HTBI primers and Arm-PCR of CDR3 regions. TCRdb reprocessed the multiplex PCR reads with MiXCR, giving one entry per CDR3 protein. The table includes 500,000 or so distinct CDR3 sequences, roughly 16% detected once. Documented time point: newly diagnosed GD, antithyroid drugs for less than 3 months. Making the TCR library involved RNA that had been extracted from PBMCs. The sample also formed part of further work on T cells in Graves' hyperthyroidism and ophthalmopathy.

The sample was peripheral blood mononuclear cells (PBMCs), taken at new diagnosis, from a patient treated with antithyroid drugs. All receptors come from a man aged 35 to 55 with Graves disease.

This clonotype was counted many times. V gene TRBV30 combines with J gene TRBJ2-3; TRBD1 is a possible D gene (5 bases). Germline V gene lookup returns CDR1 GTSNPN and CDR2 SVGIG (reference sequence). V lost 0 bases, J lost 9 bases, and 13 bases lay in between. The CDR3 spans 13 residues. The CDR3 nucleotides are TGTGCCTGGAGTGTCAGGGCCTTTGGGACGCAGTATTTT. It encodes CAWSVRAFGTQYF.

In this sample, this clonotype turned up a few times. The chain carries TRBV6-1 and TRBJ2-3; the D gene is possibly TRBD1 (7 bases). CDR1 and CDR2 from the germline V gene are MNHNS and SASEGT. The V end was cut by 6 bases, the J end by 2 bases, with 12 bases between. The CDR3 runs 14 residues. CDR3 protein: CASRTGTPTDTQYF. The CDR3 coding sequence is TGTGCCAGCAGGACAGGGACTCCCACAGATACGCAGTATTTT.

Many counts were recorded for this clonotype. The chain employs TRBV2 and TRBJ1-1, with 8 bases lining up with TRBD1. CDR1 and CDR2 (germline): SNHLY, FYNNEI. The V and J ends lost 1 base and 9 bases, in that order; junction bases with no gene match: 7. This CDR3 spans 14 amino acids. As DNA, the CDR3 is TGTGCCAGCAGTGAAGGTATGCGGGACAGGAAAGCTTTCTTT. Encoded protein: CASSEGMRDRKAFF. Full variable domain (outside the CDR3, taken from reference TRBV2 and TRBJ1-1): EPEVTQTPSHQVTQMGQEVILRCVPISNHLYFYWYRQILGQKVEFLVSFYNNEISEKSEIFDDQFSVERPDGSNFTLKIRSTKLEDSAMYFCASSEGMRDRKAFFGQGTRLTVV.

There are a few counts of this clonotype. This chain joins TRBV15 and TRBJ2-3; 11 bases line up with TRBD2. The V and J ends lost 0 bases and 4 bases, in that order; junction bases with no gene match: 3. In germline, CDR1 is LNHNV, CDR2 YYDKDF (reference sequence). This CDR3 is 16 amino acids long. The CDR3 sequence is CATSRELAGVSDTQYF. The CDR3 DNA is TGTGCCACCAGCAGAGAACTAGCGGGAGTCTCAGATACGCAGTATTTT.

This clonotype was detected ten times or more. This chain joins TRBV5-1 and TRBJ2-3, with D unclear. Trimming took 0 bases from V and 2 from J, leaving 10 bases between them. Germline lookup yields CDR1 SGHRS and CDR2 YFSETQ. The CDR3 spans 15 residues. The CDR3 coding sequence is TGCGCCAGCAGCTTGGAGGGTACAATCACAGATACGCAGTATTTT. Its translation: CASSLEGTITDTQYF.

This clonotype was recorded a few times. The chain recombines TRBV7-9 with TRBJ1-1, with D possibly matching TRBD1 (5 bases). CDR1 is SEHNR, CDR2 FQNEAQ, per germline (reference sequence). V was shortened by 5 bases and J by 4 bases, with 11 bases between the two germline ends. The CDR3 spans 13 residues. DNA for the CDR3: TGTGCCAGCAGCGGCAGGGTTTTCACTGAAGCTTTCTTT. Its translation: CASSGRVFTEAFF.

Note on this clonotype: A much more abundant neighbour one base away suggests this may be a read error. This sequence joins TRBV6-1 and TRBJ2-6; D gene ambiguous. Trimming shortened V by 6 bases and J by 0 bases, and 6 bases separated the two germline ends. Germline assignment: CDR1 MNHNS and CDR2 SASEGT. This CDR3 region has 14 residues. CDR3 DNA: TGTGCCAGCAGACCAAGCTCTGGGGCCAACGTCCTGACTTTC. It translates to CASRPSSGANVLTF.

This clonotype came up many times. The gene calls are TRBV20-1 and TRBJ1-5; 8 bases align to TRBD1. Germline CDR1 reads DFQATT; CDR2 reads SNEGSKA (reference sequence). The CDR3 consists of 14 residues. After removal of 5 bases from V and 4 bases from J, the junction contained 7 bases not matched to a gene. CDR3 sequence reads: CSAETGTGNQPQHF. The DNA of the CDR3 is TGCAGTGCTGAGACCGGGACAGGTAATCAGCCCCAGCATTTT.

At least ten counts were recorded for this clonotype. The V and J genes are TRBV6-1 and TRBJ2-7, with 10 positions matching TRBD1. The CDR3 has 13 residues. The trim removed 7 bases at V and 6 bases at J, leaving 6 bases unmatched. Germline CDR1 is MNHNS and CDR2 is SASEGT. CDR3: CASTGQGLSEQYF. The CDR3 bases are TGTGCCAGCACGGGACAGGGGTTATCCGAGCAGTACTTC.

A few counts support this clonotype. Since a much larger clone is just one base distant, this may be a read error. The V gene is TRBV6-2 or TRBV6-3, the J gene TRBJ2-1; TRBD2 agrees at 10 bases. The germline V gene encodes CDR1 MNHEY and CDR2 SVGEGT. The CDR3 has 14 amino acids. The chain's CDR3 is CASISSGSGNEQSF. CDR3 DNA: TGTGCCAGCATATCTAGCGGGAGTGGAAATGAGCAGTCCTTC.